The TCR beta chain under discussion was sequenced for a study of cytomegalovirus exposure and HLA in healthy donors. General study points: Some public TCRs appeared in many individuals, while most sequences were rare. Some V segments, including TRBV6-2 and TRBV6-3, were excluded as indistinguishable. It is likely that the observed cluster of highly shared sequence variants was a sequencing artifact.

With regard to this clone: Its antigen is unidentified.

The primer mix had 60 Vbeta and 13 Jbeta primers. Profiled with immunoSEQ multiplex PCR; TCRdb holds only in-frame clones, not every one. The table shows about 180,000 clones, with around four fifths occurring only once. The length of the CDR3 is 15 residues. Per germline, CDR1 MNHNS and CDR2 SASEGT. V lost 0 bases and J 8 bases, leaving 11 bases between the germline ends. V and J are TRBV6-1 and TRBJ1-6; unclear D gene. The TCR sequence derives from a girl aged 10 to 17 in good health and CMV-seropositive. The sequencing sample was made of PBMCs. This chain's CDR3 is CASSEASGDHSPLHF. The CDR3 DNA is TGTGCCAGCAGTGAAGCGAGCGGGGATCATTCACCCCTCCACTTT.